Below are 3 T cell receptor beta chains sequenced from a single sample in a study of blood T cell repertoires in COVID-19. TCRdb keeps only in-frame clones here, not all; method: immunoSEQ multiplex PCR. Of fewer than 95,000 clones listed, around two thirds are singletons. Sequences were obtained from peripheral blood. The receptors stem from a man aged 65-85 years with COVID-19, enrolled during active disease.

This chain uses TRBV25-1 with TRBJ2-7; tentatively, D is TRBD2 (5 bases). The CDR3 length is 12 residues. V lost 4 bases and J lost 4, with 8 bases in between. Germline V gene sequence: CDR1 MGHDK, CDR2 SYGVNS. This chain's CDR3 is CASSATGYEQYF. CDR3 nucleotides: TGTGCCAGCAGTGCGACGGGGTACGAGCAGTACTTC.

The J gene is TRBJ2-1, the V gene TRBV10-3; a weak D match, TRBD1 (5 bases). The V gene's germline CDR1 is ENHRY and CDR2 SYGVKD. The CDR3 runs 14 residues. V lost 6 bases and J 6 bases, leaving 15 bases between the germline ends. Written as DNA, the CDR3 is TGTGCCATCAGCCCCCTGCAGGGCGGCAATGAGCAGTTCTTC. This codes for CAISPLQGGNEQFF.

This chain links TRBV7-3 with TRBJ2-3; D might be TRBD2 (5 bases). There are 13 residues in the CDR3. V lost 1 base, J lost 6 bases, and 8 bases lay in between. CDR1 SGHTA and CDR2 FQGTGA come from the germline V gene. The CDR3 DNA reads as TGTGCCAGCAGCTTAATAACGGGGGATACGCAGTATTTT. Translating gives CASSLITGDTQYF.